The present entry profiles one TCR beta chain with its context. Its recognized antigen is unknown. Qualities for individual bases were not recorded, and no much larger clone is one base off. The CDR3 has 14 amino acids, counting the end cysteine and phenylalanine. Solely the CDR3 DNA is kept, with 42 bases framed from the first base. CDR1 and CDR2 are read off the germline V gene as SGDLS and YYNGEE. V loses 4 bases, J loses 10 bases, and the germline ends lie 17 bases apart. The entry originates in a study of shared clonotypes between healthy human individuals (dated by TCRdb to the early 2020s). Notes on the research overall: Three men and two women, aged 18 to 49 years, made up the cohort. To increase sequencing depth and limit assay-specific biases, different laboratories used diverse techniques to prepare libraries and sequence TCR repertoires. For each donor, CD4 naive and CD4 memory were each given three plates, CD8 naive was given two plates, and CD8 memory was given one plate. Blood TCR repertoires of a handful of healthy adults were deeply sequenced to estimate repertoire size and the extent of clonotype sharing between individuals. Between about 0.8 and 9 billion PBMCs per donor were obtained by leukapheresis.

Using the deep immunoSEQ assay, multiplex PCR amplified TCR CDR3 regions from genomic DNA. Extracted genomic DNA from each cell subset was distributed evenly across all wells of several immunoSEQ 96-well plates, and each plate was treated as a replicate. Each replicate PCR for sorted subsets received around 200 ng genomic DNA, equal to around 32,000 T cell genomes. Purified libraries were measured with a Qubit 3.0 fluorometer, size-checked on a Bioanalyzer 2100, and measured again with the KAPA Library Quantification kit. Each immunoSEQ 96-well plate was sequenced on its own single-read 150-cycle Illumina NextSeq 550 flow cell. Per the authors' processing: Because only junctional sequences without quality scores were contained in the immunoSEQ output, filtering matching that applied to full-length reads could not be performed. To assign V/J genes and CDR3, sequences were annotated using PyIR, a Python wrapper for IgBLAST v1.9, with IMGT germline references. Any read was removed if the V/J assignment was weak (E-value above 1e-6), the CDR3 was missing, or the read contained stop codons, out-of-frame junctions, or ambiguous translated residues. V3J clonotypes were defined as sequences sharing the same inferred V gene, J gene, and CDR3 amino acid sequence. The percentage overlap between two repertoires was calculated by dividing the number of shared unique clonotypes by the size of the smaller repertoire. RTK rarefaction, the Chao1 estimator, and Recon v2.1 estimates of unobserved clonotypes were used to assess repertoire richness. Generation probabilities were computed with OLGA for all TCRbeta clonotypes obtained by the gDNA method from four donors. In TCRdb, the immuneACCESS table is reduced to in-frame sequences with V and J assigned. These tables do not hold every clone; where another copy was compared, an unresolved V gene accounts for under half, and the others remain unexplained. For V, J and clone size, that table is used; D and trimming come from the DNA. The sample data list 980,000 or so clones, and over 75% of these were observed just once. The ten largest make up about 1.5% of the sample.

Donors were healthy HIV-negative adults with no recently reported acute infections or vaccinations. Every donor was a Caucasian adult residing in Nashville, Tennessee, USA. CD4+ T cells were enriched through magnetic negative selection, after which naive cells were positively selected on CD45RA and the remaining negative fraction served as the memory subset. Blood was obtained by leukapheresis, after which PBMCs were separated by Ficoll-Histopaque density gradient centrifugation and cryopreserved in liquid nitrogen vapor phase. Purity and quantity of every magnetically sorted T cell population were checked by analytical flow cytometry. From each sorted fraction, genomic DNA was isolated and quantified by UV absorbance on a Nanodrop 2000c. The investigation overall reported the following: Because the study included a small number of donors, the genetic and exposure-history diversity represented was limited. Rarefaction of sorted-subset datasets indicated incomplete sequencing despite the large sequencing depth. Sampling was restricted to blood, and TCR repertoires in tissue are likely to differ from TCR repertoires in blood. When a few donors were compared, the shared fraction of clonotypes was about 5.4% for naive CD4, around 3.6% for naive CD8, 2% to 2.5% for memory CD4, and 0.4% for memory CD8. Naive subsets generally had larger estimated clonotype richness than memory subsets. Pairwise subsampling indicated that sequencing depth was expected to affect the degree of clonotype sharing among donors. Clonotypes shared by all four sorted-subset donors showed higher generation probabilities than non-shared clonotypes.

Sequences were obtained from memory CD4+ T cells sorted from blood. Taken with the paper, the label for cell subset or site translates to: CD45RA-negative fraction. The chain uses TRBV9 and TRBJ1-4; the D gene cannot be named for sure. The TCR was taken from a man between 18 and 35 years old in good health. The CDR3 amino acid sequence is: CASSPATGKGKLFF. The bases are TGTGCCAGCAGCCCGGCGACGGGGAAGGGAAAACTGTTTTTT. The reference TRBV9 and TRBJ1-4 proteins fill in what lies around the CDR3, so the full variable domain reads DSGVTQTPKHLITATGQRVTLRCSPRSGDLSVYWYQQSLDQGLQFLIQYYNGEERAKGNILERFSAQQFPDLHSELNLSSLELGDSALYFCASSPATGKGKLFFGSGTQLSVL.